The clone carrying this T cell receptor beta chain was picked up many times. Its cognate antigen is unknown. The data stem from a study of T cells after yellow fever vaccination. General study points: The study re-detected most primary-vaccination clones after the booster (around 96% CD4, roughly 91% CD8).

MiXCR was run by TCRdb on the 5' RACE reads, yielding one entry per CDR3 protein. The sample contains some 550,000 distinct CDR3 sequences, 15% to 20% of which appear only once. Per the germline V gene, CDR1 is DFQATT and CDR2 is SNEGSKA (reference sequence). Trimming removed 4 bases at V and 5 bases at J, with 11 bases between. This CDR3 is built from 12 residues. The sample consisted of PBMCs, taken 15 days after the yellow fever booster vaccination. The TCR comes from a man aged 25-40 years who received the YFV17D yellow fever vaccine. The V call is TRBV20-1, the J call TRBJ2-5; D may be TRBD1 or TRBD2 (5 bases each). DNA for the CDR3: TGCAGTGCTATTGGGAGACAGGAGACCCAGTACTTC. It translates to CSAIGRQETQYF.